The 28 T cell receptor beta chains listed next were all sequenced from one sample in a study of identical twins. TCRdb processed the 5' RACE reads anew with MiXCR; each CDR3 protein has one entry. The data hold about 570,000 distinct CDR3 sequences, with approximately 10% observed a single time. The sample was also reused in another study, on yellow fever vaccine responses in identical twins.

Sequencing was done on a sample of PBMCs. These receptors all stem from a woman between 18 and 29 years old in good health.

This clonotype was seen many times. The V call is TRBV7-8, the J call TRBJ2-7; TRBD1 might be the D (5 bases). Germline CDR1 reads SGHVS; CDR2 reads FQNEAQ. V dropped 6 bases and J dropped 6 bases, with 12 bases sitting between them. The CDR3 covers 12 residues. CDR3 bases: TGTGCCAGCAGTCTTACAGGCGTCGAGCAGTACTTC. This gives the protein CASSLTGVEQYF.

The genes are TRBV7-6 and TRBJ2-1, with no clear D. This CDR3 contains 16 residues. Germline V CDR1 and CDR2: SGHVS, FNYEAQ. The V gene lost 5 bases and the J gene lost 0 bases, with 14 bases spanning the gap. CDR3 residues: CASSTSPASSYNEQFF. CDR3 bases: TGTGCCAGCAGCACCAGTCCGGCTAGCTCCTACAATGAGCAGTTCTTC.

This clonotype was found a few times. This chain links TRBV7-2 with TRBJ2-2, with D hard to call. CDR3 length equals 14 residues. Germline CDR1 reads SGHTA; CDR2 reads FQGNSA. Trimming left V 5 bases short and J 6 bases short, with 13 bases between. The CDR3 reads CASSPGWAAGELFF. CDR3 DNA: TGTGCCAGCAGCCCGGGTTGGGCTGCCGGGGAGCTGTTTTTT.

This clonotype has only a few counts. The genes are TRBV5-5 and TRBJ2-7; no firm D call. Trimming shortened V by 0 bases and J by 7 bases, and 11 bases separated the two germline ends. The CDR3 sequence is 13 residues long. CDR1 is SGHKS and CDR2 is YYEKEE in the germline V gene (reference sequence). This CDR3 reads CASSLAPTGEQYF. The CDR3, as DNA: TGTGCCAGCAGCTTGGCCCCGACTGGTGAGCAGTACTTC. Supplemented by reference TRBV5-5 and TRBJ2-7, the full variable domain reads DAGVTQSPTHLIKTRGQQVTLRCSPISGHKSVSWYQQVLGQGPQFIFQYYEKEERGRGNFPDRFSARQFPNYSSELNVNALLLGDSALYLCASSLAPTGEQYFGPGTRLTVT.

This clonotype was detected many times. The chain uses TRBV9 and TRBJ1-4; a weak D match, TRBD1 (6 bases). The germline V gene encodes CDR1 SGDLS and CDR2 YYNGEE. Trimming left V 4 bases short and J 11 bases short, with 12 bases between. This CDR3 comprises 12 residues. The CDR3 nucleotides are TGTGCCAGCAGCCCCACAGGGAATAAACTGTTTTTT. This encodes CASSPTGNKLFF.

This clonotype appeared a few times. The chain joins TRBV6-5 to TRBJ1-1, with TRBD1 matching over 9 bases. The CDR3 totals 19 residues. Germline V gives CDR1 MNHEY, CDR2 SVGAGI. The ends lost 1 base at V and 1 base at J; junction bases unmatched: 13. This CDR3 is CASSYLPPGQGRENTEAFF. DNA of the CDR3: TGTGCCAGCAGTTACTTGCCACCGGGACAGGGTAGGGAGAACACTGAAGCTTTCTTT.

This chain joins TRBV4-2 and TRBJ2-7; 8 bases map to TRBD2. The germline V gene encodes CDR1 LGHNA and CDR2 YNFKEQ. This CDR3 has 17 residues. The V segment lost 4 bases and the J segment 7 bases; nucleotides outside the gene matches: 18. The CDR3 region is CASSRRGPTSERNEQYF. The CDR3 nucleotides read TGTGCCAGCAGCCGGCGGGGACCGACTAGCGAGAGAAATGAGCAGTACTTC.

V gene TRBV4-1 combines with J gene TRBJ2-7; 8 nucleotides line up with TRBD1. The V and J ends lost 5 bases and 2 bases, in that order; junction bases with no gene match: 8. The CDR3 consists of 15 residues. Germline CDR1 MGHRA, CDR2 YSYEKL. For the CDR3, the DNA is TGCGCCAGCAGCTACCGGGACAGGATTACCTACGAGCAGTACTTC. Amino acids: CASSYRDRITYEQYF.

This clonotype was counted many times. The gene calls are TRBV7-2 and TRBJ2-7; no clear D. Germline CDR1 and CDR2: SGHTA and FQGNSA. The CDR3 runs 13 residues. V lost 5 bases and J lost 2, with 10 bases in between. The CDR3 DNA reads as TGTGCCAGCAGCGCCCAGGTCCCCTACGAGCAGTACTTC. Its protein is CASSAQVPYEQYF.

This clonotype appeared a few times. The J gene is TRBJ2-7, the V gene TRBV29-1; 10 bases fit TRBD2. Germline V gives CDR1 SQVTM, CDR2 ANQGSEA. Trimming took 7 bases from V and 4 from J; bases not matched to a gene: 7. The CDR3 runs 13 residues. The CDR3: CSAILAGRYEQYF. CDR3 nucleotides: TGCAGCGCCATACTAGCGGGGCGTTACGAGCAGTACTTC.

The chain couples TRBV29-1 to TRBJ2-2; 14 positions match TRBD2. The germline CDR1 and CDR2 sequences are SQVTM and ANQGSEA. V dropped 3 bases and J dropped 6; count of bases not matched to a gene: 12. This CDR3 region has 18 residues. The CDR3 sequence: CSVEDPGLAGGPPGELFF. The CDR3 DNA follows: TGCAGCGTTGAGGATCCCGGACTAGCGGGAGGACCCCCCGGGGAGCTGTTTTTT.

The table lists this clonotype with many counts. The chain joins TRBV5-1 to TRBJ1-6, with TRBD1 matching over 7 bases. Germline CDR1 reads SGHRS; CDR2 reads YFSETQ. The J segment lost 1 base and the V segment lost 4 bases, leaving 2 bases of the junction unmatched. This CDR3 is 15 amino acids long. In DNA form, the CDR3 reads TGCGCCAGCAGCCGGGACAGTTCCTATAATTCACCCCTCCACTTT. It is translated as CASSRDSSYNSPLHF.

This clonotype has a handful of counts. This chain links TRBV12-3 or TRBV12-4 with TRBJ2-7; 7 positions agree with TRBD1. V lost 4 bases to trimming and J lost 3 bases; unmatched junction nucleotides: 3. The CDR3 covers 13 residues. The CDR3 protein is CASSSTGDYEQYF. CDR3 coding DNA: TGTGCCAGCAGTTCAACAGGGGACTACGAGCAGTACTTC.

V is TRBV6-4 and J is TRBJ2-5, with a weak D call TRBD1 (5 bases). V was cut by 8 bases and J by 5 bases, with 12 bases left in between. Germline V gene sequence: CDR1 MRHNA, CDR2 SNTAGT. The CDR3 is 12 amino acids. The CDR3 is CASVWGAETQYF. Written as DNA, the CDR3 is TGTGCCAGCGTCTGGGGCGCGGAGACCCAGTACTTC.

The sample holds a few counts of this clonotype. The chain joins TRBV6-6 to TRBJ2-5; 7 bases align to TRBD1. V lost 6 bases to trimming and J lost 4 bases; unmatched junction nucleotides: 2. CDR3 length: 12 amino acids. In germline, CDR1 is MNHNY, CDR2 SVGAGI (reference sequence). The CDR3 nucleotides are TGTGCCAGCAGGGGGACAGTAGAGACCCAGTACTTC. Protein product: CASRGTVETQYF.

This clonotype was seen at least ten times. The chain combines TRBV25-1 with TRBJ1-2, with 7 bases lining up with TRBD1. CDR3 length: 14 residues. Trimming at V came to 6 bases and at J to 7 bases, leaving 11 bases not matched to a gene. Germline-derived CDR1 and CDR2 are MGHDK and SYGVNS. DNA of the CDR3: TGTGCCAGCAGCGTACCGGGACAGCCTTTTGGCTACACCTTC. It specifies CASSVPGQPFGYTF.

This clonotype was observed a handful of times. The chain links TRBV9 to TRBJ1-6; 7 positions match TRBD1. The germline V gene encodes CDR1 SGDLS and CDR2 YYNGEE. The CDR3 totals 15 residues. V shed 7 bases and J 8 bases; nucleotides not matched to a gene: 12. Written as DNA, the CDR3 is TGTGCCAGCTCCCAGGGGGATGGTACCGATTCACCCCTCCACTTT. Translation: CASSQGDGTDSPLHF.

This clonotype was seen only a few times. The V gene is TRBV28, the J gene TRBJ2-1; D may be TRBD1 (6 bases). Trimming cost V 5 bases and J 0 bases, with 11 bases left between them. Per germline, CDR1 MDHEN and CDR2 SYDVKM. This CDR3 has 15 amino acids. The CDR3 region is CASSQTGRSYNEQFF. CDR3 DNA sequence: TGTGCCAGCAGTCAGACAGGCCGCTCCTACAATGAGCAGTTCTTC.

The chain carries TRBV20-1 and TRBJ2-7; 8 bases align to TRBD1. Unmatched junction bases numbered 5, after V lost 5 bases and J lost 2 bases. Germline assignment: CDR1 DFQATT and CDR2 SNEGSKA (reference sequence). The CDR3 totals 13 residues. The CDR3 loop is CSAPKDRAYEQYF. CDR3 bases: TGCAGTGCTCCAAAGGACAGGGCCTACGAGCAGTACTTC.

In its sample, this clonotype was seen a few times. The genes are TRBV7-2 and TRBJ2-7, with TRBD2 matching over 10 bases. Germline assignment: CDR1 SGHTA and CDR2 FQGNSA. The CDR3 contains 16 residues. After removal of 3 bases from V and 4 bases from J, the junction contained 9 bases not matched to a gene. DNA for the CDR3: TGTGCCAGCAGCTTGGGATATGGACTAGCGGCGTACGAGCAGTACTTC. Its translation is CASSLGYGLAAYEQYF. Variable domain in full (rest from reference TRBV7-2 and TRBJ2-7): GAGVSQSPSNKVTEKGKDVELRCDPISGHTALYWYRQSLGQGLEFLIYFQGNSAPDKSGLPSDRFSAERTGGSVSTLTIQRTQQEDSAVYLCASSLGYGLAAYEQYFGPGTRLTVT.

This clonotype was seen a handful of times. This chain connects TRBV25-1 to TRBJ1-2, with D possibly being TRBD1 (6 bases). Trimming removed 2 bases from V and 6 bases from J, with 13 bases in between. The CDR3 spans 14 residues. Germline V gene sequence: CDR1 MGHDK, CDR2 SYGVNS. CDR3 bases: TGTGCCAGCAGTGAACCCGGGACATTTCATGGCTACACCTTC. The encoded protein is CASSEPGTFHGYTF.

The chain couples TRBV4-3 to TRBJ2-7; 14 positions match TRBD2. This CDR3 region has 16 residues. In germline, CDR1 is LGHNA, CDR2 YSLEER. V was clipped by 6 bases and J by 7 bases; unmatched bases: 11. The CDR3 protein is CASRPGLAGGPWEQYF. DNA of the CDR3: TGCGCCAGCAGACCCGGACTAGCGGGAGGCCCCTGGGAGCAGTACTTC.

This clonotype was observed at least ten times. The chain carries TRBV29-1 and TRBJ2-1, with 8 nucleotides matching TRBD2. The V and J ends lost 4 bases and 8 bases, in that order; junction bases with no gene match: 10. Germline V gene sequence: CDR1 SQVTM, CDR2 ANQGSEA. The CDR3 is made up of 14 amino acids. CDR3 nucleotides: TGCAGCGTTGGGGTAGCGGGGAGATTAGATGAGCAGTTCTTC. Protein sequence: CSVGVAGRLDEQFF.

This clonotype was counted ten times or more. The chain couples TRBV20-1 to TRBJ1-1; unclear D gene. The germline gives CDR1 DFQATT, CDR2 SNEGSKA (reference sequence). V gave up 0 bases and J gave up 10 bases, with 0 bases separating them. This CDR3 has 8 amino acids. In DNA, the CDR3 is TGCAGTGCTAGAGAAGCTTTCTTT. Its translation: CSAREAFF.

This clonotype came up many times. The chain carries TRBV27 and TRBJ2-7, with D tentatively TRBD1 or TRBD2 (5 bases each). The V gene's germline CDR1 is MNHEY and CDR2 SMNVEV (reference sequence). V shed 4 bases and J shed 2 bases, with 12 bases lying between them. The length of the CDR3 is 14 residues. The CDR3: CASSSLGETYEQYF. In DNA, the CDR3 is TGTGCCAGCAGTTCCCTAGGGGAGACCTACGAGCAGTACTTC.

In this sample, this clonotype turned up a few times. The chain carries TRBV24-1 and TRBJ2-3, with TRBD1 identical over 8 bases. The germline CDR1 and CDR2 sequences are KGHDR and SFDVKD. Trimming cost V 4 bases and J 0 bases; bases outside gene matches: 5. This CDR3 is built from 16 residues. The CDR3 nucleotides are TGTGCCACCAGTGACCCTACAGGGGGAAGCACAGATACGCAGTATTTT. It yields the protein CATSDPTGGSTDTQYF.

The chain employs TRBV11-2 and TRBJ2-2; a possible D gene is TRBD1 (5 bases). The V end was cut by 1 base, the J end by 4 bases, with 10 bases between. The germline V gene has CDR1 SGHAT and CDR2 FQNNGV. CDR3 size: 15 residues. The CDR3 bases are TGTGCCAGCAGCTTAGGACAGACCCGCACCGGGGAGCTGTTTTTT. The encoded protein is CASSLGQTRTGELFF.

The chain employs TRBV20-1 and TRBJ2-1; a weak D match, TRBD1 (7 bases). Per the germline V gene, CDR1 is DFQATT and CDR2 is SNEGSKA (reference sequence). Trimming took 1 base from V and 9 from J, leaving 16 bases between them. The CDR3 covers 14 residues. The CDR3 is CSARGTGGGIEQFF. The CDR3 region has the DNA TGCAGTGCTAGAGGGACAGGTGGGGGGATTGAGCAGTTCTTC.